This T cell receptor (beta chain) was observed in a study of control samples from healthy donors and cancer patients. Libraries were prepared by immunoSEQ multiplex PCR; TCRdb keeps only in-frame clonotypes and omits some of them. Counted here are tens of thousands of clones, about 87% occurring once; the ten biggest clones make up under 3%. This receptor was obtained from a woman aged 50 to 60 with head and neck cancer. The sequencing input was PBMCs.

CDR3 coding DNA: TGTGCCTGGAGTACGACAGGGTATGACGAGCAGTTCTTC. Its protein product is CAWSTTGYDEQFF. The rearrangement uses TRBV30 and TRBJ2-1, with TRBD1 matching 7 bases. Germline CDR1 GTSNPN, CDR2 SVGIG (reference sequence). The CDR3 length is 13 residues. Trimming removed 2 bases from V and 10 bases from J; junction bases left unmatched: 8.